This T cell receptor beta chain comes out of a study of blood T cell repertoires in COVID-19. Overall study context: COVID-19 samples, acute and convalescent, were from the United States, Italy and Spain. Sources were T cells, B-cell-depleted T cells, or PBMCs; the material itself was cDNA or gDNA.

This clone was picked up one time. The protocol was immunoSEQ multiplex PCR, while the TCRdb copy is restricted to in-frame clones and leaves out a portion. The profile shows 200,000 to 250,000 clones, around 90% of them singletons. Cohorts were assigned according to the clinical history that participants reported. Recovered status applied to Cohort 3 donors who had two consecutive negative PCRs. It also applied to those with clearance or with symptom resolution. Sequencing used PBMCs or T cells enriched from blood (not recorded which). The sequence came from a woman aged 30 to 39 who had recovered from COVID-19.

The CDR3 sequence: CASTALSTTNEKLFF. CDR3 DNA: TGTGCCAGCACTGCCCTTAGCACAACTAATGAAAAACTGTTTTTT. The genes are TRBV7-9 and TRBJ1-4, with D unresolved. CDR1 and CDR2 (germline): SEHNR, FQNEAQ (reference sequence). This CDR3 spans 15 amino acids. V dropped 7 bases and J dropped 0 bases, with 12 bases sitting between them.